This entry lists 31 T cell receptor beta chains sequenced from one sample in a study of T cells in Graves' hyperthyroidism and ophthalmopathy. The TCR beta CDR3 regions underwent amplification using RNA transcripts as the source. HTBI primers were the set used in a first-round RT-PCR of the TCR CDR3. Using its own MiXCR run on the multiplex PCR reads, TCRdb lists one record per CDR3 protein. The sample lists a few hundred thousand distinct CDR3 sequences; roughly 14% were seen once. Source material: blood. Receptors were obtained from a woman aged 18-30 years with Graves' hyperthyroidism.

This clonotype turned up a few times. This rearrangement joins TRBV5-1 to TRBJ2-3; TRBD2 matches at 9 bases. The trim removed 4 bases at V and 6 bases at J, leaving 6 bases unmatched. Germline loops: CDR1 SGHRS, CDR2 YFSETQ. The CDR3 extends over 14 amino acids. CDR3 sequence (DNA): TGCGCCAGCAGCCAAAGACTAGCGGCGGATACGCAGTATTTT. Translation gives CASSQRLAADTQYF.

This clonotype was counted at least ten times. Sequence at one end of the junction differs from germline and may be a read error. The chain combines TRBV7-8 with TRBJ2-5; D call uncertain. The CDR3 consists of 13 residues. CDR1 and CDR2 (germline): SGHVS, FQNEAQ. The CDR3 reads CANSSVQKETQYF. Here the CDR3 DNA reads TGTGCCAACAGCTCCGTGCAAAAAGAGACCCAGTACTTC.

The DNA of the CDR3 is TGCAGTGCTAGGGACAGGGGGGACACCATATATTTT. Amino acid sequence: CSARDRGDTIYF. The chain employs TRBV20-1 and TRBJ1-3, with 10 bases that match TRBD1. V gave up 3 bases and J gave up 8 bases; unmatched junction bases: 1. Germline CDR1 and CDR2: DFQATT and SNEGSKA (reference sequence). This CDR3 spans 12 amino acids.

The chain is built from TRBV24-1 and TRBJ2-1; TRBD2 matches 8 bases. Germline V gene data show CDR1 as KGHDR and CDR2 as SFDVKD. The CDR3 has 16 residues. After removal of 4 bases from V and 4 bases from J, the junction contained 8 bases not matched to a gene. CDR3: CATSDRGGARYNEQFF. CDR3 DNA sequence: TGTGCCACCAGTGACCGGGGGGGGGCGAGGTACAATGAGCAGTTCTTC.

The chain uses TRBV12-3 or TRBV12-4 and TRBJ2-7, with D possibly called TRBD1 or TRBD2 (5 bases each). CDR3 length: 14 residues. Trimming left V 11 bases short and J 3 bases short, with 20 bases between. This chain's CDR3 is CAGAFPGARYEQYF. The CDR3, as DNA: TGTGCCGGCGCCTTCCCCGGGGCCCGCTACGAGCAGTACTTC.

V and J are TRBV12-3 or TRBV12-4 and TRBJ1-1; D might be TRBD1 (5 bases). The CDR3 contains 16 residues. The ends were cut back, 1 base at V and 3 bases at J, with 15 bases in the middle. Written as DNA, the CDR3 is TGTGCCAGCAGTTTAGGGGCCGCAGGGAGGGACACTGAAGCTTTCTTT. As protein: CASSLGAAGRDTEAFF.

This clonotype has a handful of counts. The chain employs TRBV7-9 and TRBJ1-6, with D maybe TRBD1 (6 bases). Trimming took off 0 bases at V and 2 bases at J, with 11 bases between the two ends. From germline, CDR1 is SEHNR and CDR2 FQNEAQ (reference sequence). The length of the CDR3 is 17 residues. CDR3 nucleotides: TGTGCCAGCAGCTTAGCCGGGCGGGGGCCCTATAATTCACCCCTCCACTTT. Amino acid sequence: CASSLAGRGPYNSPLHF.

This clonotype appeared many times. J is TRBJ1-1 and V is TRBV28; 7 bases align to TRBD1. V shed 4 bases, J shed 6 bases, and the junction held 8 bases outside the gene matches. Germline V gives CDR1 MDHEN, CDR2 SYDVKM. CDR3 length: 14 residues. The CDR3: CASSSLTQGSEAFF. In DNA form, the CDR3 reads TGTGCCAGCAGTTCGCTAACACAGGGGTCTGAAGCTTTCTTT.

Ten or more counts support this clonotype. The chain is built from TRBV6-1 and TRBJ1-5, with a tentative D call TRBD1 (6 bases). V shed 4 bases and J shed 9 bases, with 19 bases lying between them. Germline V CDR1 and CDR2: MNHNS, SASEGT. The CDR3 is made up of 15 amino acids. CDR3 nucleotides: TGTGCCAGCAGTGGCTCCGGGACACAGAGTTTGCCCCAGCATTTT. As protein: CASSGSGTQSLPQHF.

This clonotype has ten or more counts. The chain carries TRBV5-8 and TRBJ2-5; 7 bases line up with TRBD2. In germline, CDR1 is SGHTS, CDR2 YDEGEE. V lost 0 bases, J lost 1 base, and 3 bases stayed unmatched. The length of the CDR3 is 15 residues. CDR3 nucleotides: TGTGCCAGCAGCTTGGGGCCTAGCGGCCAAGAGACCCAGTACTTC. It specifies CASSLGPSGQETQYF.

The chain employs TRBV19 and TRBJ2-1; no clear D gene. The germline V gene has CDR1 LNHDA and CDR2 SQIVND (reference sequence). Trimming stripped 1 base from V and 2 bases from J, with 3 bases between. This CDR3 is 13 amino acids long. The CDR3 DNA follows: TGTGCCAGTAGTATAGCTACCTACAATGAGCAGTTCTTC. Protein product: CASSIATYNEQFF.

Ten or more counts support this clonotype. J is TRBJ1-2 and V is TRBV12-3 or TRBV12-4; the D gene is possibly TRBD1 (5 bases). Trimming removed 3 bases at V and 5 bases at J, with 10 bases between. CDR3 size: 13 residues. For the CDR3, the DNA is TGTGCCAGCAGTTTGAGGGGTTCATATGGCTACACCTTC. This translates into CASSLRGSYGYTF.

The chain uses TRBV20-1 and TRBJ2-2; the match to TRBD2 covers 8 bases. The CDR3 length is 14 residues. With 5 bases clipped from V and 5 bases from J, the junction kept 7 bases outside the gene matches. From germline, CDR1 is DFQATT and CDR2 SNEGSKA (reference sequence). CDR3 DNA: TGCAGTGCTCTTTTCGAGCGGGGGACCGGGGAGCTGTTTTTT. It translates to CSALFERGTGELFF.

The rearrangement uses TRBV20-1 and TRBJ2-7; 7 bases are a match to TRBD1. V was pared by 1 base and J by 5 bases, with 5 bases of the junction left unmatched. CDR3 length: 13 amino acids. CDR1 and CDR2 (germline): DFQATT, SNEGSKA (reference sequence). CDR3: CSARARGGDEQYF. CDR3 in DNA: TGCAGTGCTAGAGCCCGAGGGGGCGACGAGCAGTACTTC.

The chain carries TRBV27 and TRBJ1-4; D is unclear. The V end lost 5 bases, the J end lost 7 bases, and 14 bases lay between the germline ends. CDR3 length: 14 residues. Germline CDR1 and CDR2: MNHEY and SMNVEV (reference sequence). Here the CDR3 DNA reads TGTGCCAGCAGTCCGACACAGATTTTTGAAAAACTGTTTTTT. Translation: CASSPTQIFEKLFF.

The chain has TRBV28 and TRBJ1-3; unclear D gene. Germline V gives CDR1 MDHEN, CDR2 SYDVKM. The CDR3 consists of 14 residues. V lost 8 bases, J lost 0 bases, and 11 bases lay in between. In DNA form, the CDR3 reads TGTGCCAGCGCCCTCCTTGACTCTGGAAACACCATATATTTT. It encodes CASALLDSGNTIYF. Looking up the rest from reference TRBV28 and TRBJ1-3 gives the full variable domain: DVKVTQSSRYLVKRTGEKVFLECVQDMDHENMFWYRQDPGLGLRLIYFSYDVKMKEKGDIPEGYSVSREKKERFSLILESASTNQTSMYLCASALLDSGNTIYFGEGSWLTVV.

In nucleotides, the CDR3 is TGTGCCTGGGGGGACTACTCCTACGAGCAGTACTTC. Its translation is CAWGDYSYEQYF. The V call is TRBV30, the J call TRBJ2-7, with 7 bases lining up with TRBD2. V shed 5 bases and J 0 bases; nucleotides not matched to a gene: 1. The CDR3 extends over 12 amino acids. The germline gives CDR1 GTSNPN, CDR2 SVGIG (reference sequence).

The chain recombines TRBV9 with TRBJ2-1; D possibly uses TRBD1 or TRBD2 (5 bases each). Looked up from germline, CDR1 is SGDLS and CDR2 is YYNGEE. The ends were cut back, 1 base at V and 8 bases at J, with 16 bases in the middle. This CDR3 has 15 amino acids. The CDR3 reads CASSVSGTPPDEQFF. DNA for the CDR3: TGTGCCAGCAGCGTATCAGGGACCCCCCCCGATGAGCAGTTCTTC.

The chain employs TRBV12-3 or TRBV12-4 and TRBJ2-1; 10 bases line up with TRBD2. CDR3 length: 14 amino acids. Trimming cost V 3 bases and J 14 bases; bases outside gene matches: 10. In nucleotides, the CDR3 is TGTGCCAGCAGTTTCCCGGCTAGCGGGGGCCGGGAGTTCTTC. Its translation is CASSFPASGGREFF.

This clonotype showed up many times. J is TRBJ1-1 and V is TRBV12-3 or TRBV12-4, with 12 bases that match TRBD1. The V and J ends lost 3 bases and 4 bases, in that order; junction bases with no gene match: 6. The CDR3 is 16 residues long. The CDR3 nucleotides read TGTGCCAGCAGTTTGGGGGACAGGGGGCGAGGCACTGAAGCTTTCTTT. It codes for CASSLGDRGRGTEAFF.

This clonotype was recorded at least ten times. The chain has TRBV2 and TRBJ2-7; a possible D gene is TRBD2 (6 bases). This CDR3 is 17 amino acids long. Between the trimmed V and J ends, which lost 8 bases and 3 bases, there was a span of 26 bases. Germline values: CDR1 SNHLY, CDR2 FYNNEI. The CDR3 DNA sequence: TGTGCCAGCGCCGGGAGTACAAAACGAAAGGACGGCTACGAGCAGTACTTC. This gives the protein CASAGSTKRKDGYEQYF.

In its sample, this clonotype was seen many times. The rearrangement uses TRBV4-1 and TRBJ1-1; D is unresolved. CDR3 size: 14 residues. V was shortened by 3 bases and J by 0 bases, with 8 bases between the two germline ends. Looked up from germline, CDR1 is MGHRA and CDR2 is YSYEKL. CDR3 region: CASSQVQLNTEAFF. For the CDR3, the DNA is TGCGCCAGCAGCCAGGTACAGTTGAACACTGAAGCTTTCTTT.

This clonotype was picked up many times. The chain has TRBV12-3 or TRBV12-4 and TRBJ1-2; TRBD1 agrees at 12 bases. The CDR3 has 14 residues. Trimming removed 6 bases from V and 2 bases from J; junction bases left unmatched: 1. The CDR3 nucleotides read TGTGCCAGCAGGGGACAGGGGGCAAACTATGGCTACACCTTC. Residues: CASRGQGANYGYTF.

This clonotype was counted ten times or more. J is TRBJ2-5 and V is TRBV2, with D possibly matching TRBD1 (6 bases). Germline V gene sequence: CDR1 SNHLY, CDR2 FYNNEI. The V end lost 8 bases, the J end lost 0 bases, and 19 bases lay between the germline ends. CDR3 length: 16 amino acids. CDR3 residues: CASRHPLQGHQETQYF. CDR3 nucleotides: TGTGCCAGCCGACATCCTCTACAGGGTCACCAAGAGACCCAGTACTTC.

This clonotype was recorded many times. V gene TRBV11-2 combines with J gene TRBJ2-7; the D is unclear. Looked up from germline, CDR1 is SGHAT and CDR2 is FQNNGV. Trimming removed 1 base from V and 2 bases from J, with 6 bases in between. The CDR3 totals 13 residues. The chain's CDR3 is CASSLVETYEQYF. The CDR3 DNA sequence: TGTGCCAGCAGCTTAGTCGAGACCTACGAGCAGTACTTC.

In the case of this clonotype: One base away lies a much larger clone, so this may be a sequencing read error. The rearrangement joins TRBV28 to TRBJ2-3, with D possibly being TRBD2 (5 bases). Germline CDR1 is MDHEN and CDR2 is SYDVKM. The V and J ends lost 5 bases and 2 bases respectively, with 14 bases between them. The CDR3 runs 15 residues. This CDR3 reads CASSPLARITDTQYF. The DNA for the CDR3 is TGTGCCAGCAGTCCATTAGCGAGAATCACAGATACGCAGTATTTT.

There are a few counts of this clonotype. The gene calls are TRBV29-1 and TRBJ2-3; 7 nucleotides agree with TRBD2. This CDR3 spans 14 amino acids. V was clipped by 5 bases and J by 5 bases; unmatched bases: 10. Germline V gives CDR1 SQVTM, CDR2 ANQGSEA. The CDR3 DNA is TGCAGCGTTATTAGTGGCGGGAGTAGAGATACGCAGTATTTT. Its translation: CSVISGGSRDTQYF.

This clonotype was found many times. This chain links TRBV15 with TRBJ2-5; 9 bases are a match to TRBD1. Germline V gives CDR1 LNHNV, CDR2 YYDKDF (reference sequence). V lost 7 bases, J lost 3 bases, and 9 bases stayed unmatched. The CDR3 covers 15 residues. CDR3 coding DNA: TGTGCCACCATGTCTCCGGACAGGGGTAAAGAGACCCAGTACTTC. As protein: CATMSPDRGKETQYF. Complete variable domain (other parts from reference TRBV15 and TRBJ2-5): DAMVIQNPRYQVTQFGKPVTLSCSQTLNHNVMYWYQQKSSQAPKLLFHYYDKDFNNEADTPDNFQSRRPNTSFCFLDIRSPGLGDTAMYLCATMSPDRGKETQYFGPGTRLLVL.

This clonotype has ten or more counts. The chain uses TRBV18 and TRBJ2-5; TRBD2 is a possible D gene (6 bases). The ends were cut back, 1 base at V and 3 bases at J, with 9 bases in the middle. This CDR3 has 14 residues. Germline lookup yields CDR1 KGHSH and CDR2 LQKENI. In DNA, the CDR3 is TGTGCCAGCTCACCACAGACGGGAGAAGAGACCCAGTACTTC. This encodes CASSPQTGEETQYF.

This clonotype has a single count. Since a much larger clone is just one base distant, this may be a read error. No conserved phenylalanine or tryptophan is present at the end of the CDR3, so a read error is the likely explanation. This chain joins TRBV5-8 and TRBJ1-1, with unresolved D. The CDR3 length is 15 residues. V was trimmed by 1 base and J by 3 bases, leaving 13 bases between them. The germline CDR1 and CDR2 sequences are SGHTS and YDEGEE. CDR3 sequence: CASSLISPEDTEAFL. The CDR3 DNA follows: TGTGCCAGCAGCTTGATCTCCCCAGAAGACACTGAAGCTTTCCTT.

J is TRBJ2-7 and V is TRBV10-2, with a weak D call TRBD1 (7 bases). This CDR3 spans 19 amino acids. The germline V and J ends were trimmed by 5 bases and 4 bases, with 30 bases remaining between them. Germline loops: CDR1 WSHSY, CDR2 SAAADI. CDR3 nucleotides: TGCGCCAGCAGTTTGGACAGGAACCTGGGGGTAAGAGGGACTTACGAGCAGTACTTC. Protein: CASSLDRNLGVRGTYEQYF.